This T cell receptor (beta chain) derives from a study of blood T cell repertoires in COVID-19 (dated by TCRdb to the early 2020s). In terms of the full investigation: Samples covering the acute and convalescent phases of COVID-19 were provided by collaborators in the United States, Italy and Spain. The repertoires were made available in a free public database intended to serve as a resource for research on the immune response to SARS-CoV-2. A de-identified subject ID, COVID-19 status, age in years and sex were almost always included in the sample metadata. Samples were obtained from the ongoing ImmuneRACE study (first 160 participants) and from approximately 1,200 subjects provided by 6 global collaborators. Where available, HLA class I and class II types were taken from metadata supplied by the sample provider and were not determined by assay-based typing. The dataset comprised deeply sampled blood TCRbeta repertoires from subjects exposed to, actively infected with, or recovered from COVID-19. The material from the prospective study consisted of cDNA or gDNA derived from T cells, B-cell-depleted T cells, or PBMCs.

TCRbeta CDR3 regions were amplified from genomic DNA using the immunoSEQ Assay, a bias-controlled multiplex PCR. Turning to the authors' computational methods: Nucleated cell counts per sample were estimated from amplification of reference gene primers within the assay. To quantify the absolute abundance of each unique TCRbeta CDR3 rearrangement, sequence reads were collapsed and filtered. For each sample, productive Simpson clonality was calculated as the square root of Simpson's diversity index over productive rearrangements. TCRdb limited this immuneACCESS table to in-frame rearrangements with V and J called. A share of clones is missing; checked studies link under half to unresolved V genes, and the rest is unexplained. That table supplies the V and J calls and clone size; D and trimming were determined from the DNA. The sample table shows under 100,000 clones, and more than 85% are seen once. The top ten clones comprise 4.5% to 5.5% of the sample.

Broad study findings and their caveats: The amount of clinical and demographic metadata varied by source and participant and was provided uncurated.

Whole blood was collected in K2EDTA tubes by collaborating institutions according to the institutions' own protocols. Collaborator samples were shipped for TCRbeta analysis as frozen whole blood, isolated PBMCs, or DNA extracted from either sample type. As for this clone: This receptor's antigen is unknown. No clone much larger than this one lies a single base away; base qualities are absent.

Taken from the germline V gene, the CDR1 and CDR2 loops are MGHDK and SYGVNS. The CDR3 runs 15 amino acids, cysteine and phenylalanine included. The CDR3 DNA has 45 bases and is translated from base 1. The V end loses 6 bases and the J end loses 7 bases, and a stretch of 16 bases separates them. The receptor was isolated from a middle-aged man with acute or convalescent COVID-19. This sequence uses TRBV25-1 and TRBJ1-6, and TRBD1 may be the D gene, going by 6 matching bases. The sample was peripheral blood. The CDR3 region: CASRAGTPENSPLHF. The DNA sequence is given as TGTGCCAGCAGAGCCGGGACACCGGAAAATTCACCCCTCCACTTT.